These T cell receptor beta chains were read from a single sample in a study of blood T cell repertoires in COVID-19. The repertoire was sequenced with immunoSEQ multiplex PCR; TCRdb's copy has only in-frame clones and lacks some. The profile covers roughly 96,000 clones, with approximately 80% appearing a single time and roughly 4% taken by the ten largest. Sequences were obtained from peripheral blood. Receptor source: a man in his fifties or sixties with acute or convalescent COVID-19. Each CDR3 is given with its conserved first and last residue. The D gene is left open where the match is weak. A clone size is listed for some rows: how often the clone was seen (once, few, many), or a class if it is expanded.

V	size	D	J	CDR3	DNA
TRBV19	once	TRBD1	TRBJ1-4	CASRRQGAANEKLFF	TGTGCCAGTAGACGACAGGGGGCCGCTAATGAAAAACTGTTTTTT
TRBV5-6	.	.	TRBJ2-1	CASSGPGLQPVDEQFF	TGTGCCAGCAGCGGCCCGGGACTTCAACCAGTCGATGAGCAGTTCTTC
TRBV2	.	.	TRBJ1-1	CASGTGLATEAFF	TGTGCCAGCGGAACAGGGTTGGCAACTGAAGCTTTCTTT
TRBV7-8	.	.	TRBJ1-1	CASSLTDSKNTEAFF	TGTGCCAGCAGCTTAACCGACAGCAAAAACACTGAAGCTTTCTTT
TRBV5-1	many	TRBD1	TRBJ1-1	CASSEAGGYTEAFF	TGCGCCAGCAGCGAAGCAGGGGGCTACACTGAAGCTTTCTTT
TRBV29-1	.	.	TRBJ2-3	CSVEDPPRGTDTQYF	TGCAGCGTTGAGGATCCCCCGCGGGGCACAGATACGCAGTATTTT
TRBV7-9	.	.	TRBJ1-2	CASSLPNFAGRNYGYTF	TGTGCCAGCAGCTTACCTAATTTTGCAGGGAGGAACTATGGCTACACCTTC
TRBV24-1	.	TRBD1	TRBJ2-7	CATNRLTTGRRSYEQYF	TGTGCCACCAACAGATTGACGACAGGGCGGCGGTCCTACGAGCAGTACTTC
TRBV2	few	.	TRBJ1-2	CASSMTVYGYTF	TGTGCCAGCAGTATGACAGTTTATGGCTACACCTTC
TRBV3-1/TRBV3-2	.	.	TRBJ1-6	CASSQVQGNSPLHF	TGTGCCAGCAGCCAAGTCCAGGGAAATTCACCCCTCCACTTT
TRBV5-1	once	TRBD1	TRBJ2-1	CASSFPDRDEQFF	TGCGCCAGCAGCTTCCCGGACAGGGATGAGCAGTTCTTC
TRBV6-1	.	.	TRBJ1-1	CASREGGFRYTEAFF	TGTGCCAGCAGGGAAGGAGGGTTCAGGTACACTGAAGCTTTCTTT
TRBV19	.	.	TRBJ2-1	CASSIRDYNEQFF	TGTGCCAGTAGTATCAGGGACTACAATGAGCAGTTCTTC
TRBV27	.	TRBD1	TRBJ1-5	CASSLAQGVNQPQHF	TGTGCCAGCAGTTTAGCGCAGGGGGTTAATCAGCCCCAGCATTTT
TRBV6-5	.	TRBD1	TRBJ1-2	CASSYEGASYGYTF	TGTGCCAGCAGTTACGAGGGGGCGTCCTATGGCTACACCTTC
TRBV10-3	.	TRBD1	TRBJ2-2	CAISEGQGTAGELFF	TGTGCCATCAGTGAGGGACAGGGAACAGCCGGGGAGCTGTTTTTT
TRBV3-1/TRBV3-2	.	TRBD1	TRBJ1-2	CASSHPPGQGRYGYTF	TGTGCCAGCAGCCATCCTCCCGGACAGGGGAGGTATGGCTACACCTTC
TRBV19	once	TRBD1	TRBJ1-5	CASRLTGIYQPQHF	TGTGCCAGTAGGTTGACAGGGATTTATCAGCCCCAGCATTTT
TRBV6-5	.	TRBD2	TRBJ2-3	CASSYSASGGTDTQYF	TGTGCCAGCAGTTACTCTGCTAGCGGGGGCACAGATACGCAGTATTTT
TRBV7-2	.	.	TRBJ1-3	CASSLFEASGNTIYF	TGTGCCAGCAGCTTATTCGAGGCCTCTGGAAACACCATATATTTT
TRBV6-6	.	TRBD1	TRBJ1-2	CASTRRGGDYGYTF	TGTGCCAGCACCCGACGAGGGGGCGACTATGGCTACACCTTC
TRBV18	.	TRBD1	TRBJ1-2	CASSRDSGGTGHGYTF	TGTGCCAGCTCGCGTGATTCTGGAGGGACAGGGCATGGCTACACCTTC
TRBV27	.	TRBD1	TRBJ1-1	CASSLRSTGIESNAEAFF	TGTGCCAGCAGTTTAAGATCGACAGGGATCGAAAGTAATGCTGAAGCTTTCTTT
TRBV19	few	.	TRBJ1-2	CASSTMTGLYGYTF	TGTGCCAGTAGTACTATGACAGGTCTCTATGGCTACACCTTC
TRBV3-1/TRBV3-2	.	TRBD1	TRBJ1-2	CASGSTGDGGYTF	TGTGCCAGCGGATCGACAGGGGATGGTGGCTACACCTTC
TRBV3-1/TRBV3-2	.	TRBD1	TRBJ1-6	CASSQATTGGNSPLHF	TGTGCCAGCAGCCAAGCAACGACAGGGGGTAATTCACCCCTCCACTTT
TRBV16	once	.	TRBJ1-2	CASSQSRDYGYTF	TGTGCCAGCAGCCAATCGAGGGACTATGGCTACACCTTC
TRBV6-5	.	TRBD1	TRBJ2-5	CASTPQGGVETQYF	TGTGCCAGCACGCCCCAAGGGGGCGTAGAGACCCAGTACTTC
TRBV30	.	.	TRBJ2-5	CAWSGGGKTQYF	TGTGCCTGGAGTGGGGGCGGGAAGACCCAGTACTTC
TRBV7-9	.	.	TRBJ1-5	CASGDAGNGNQPQHF	TGTGCCAGCGGTGACGCGGGGAATGGCAATCAGCCCCAGCATTTT
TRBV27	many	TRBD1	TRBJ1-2	CASSFTGAGGYTF	TGTGCCAGCAGTTTCACAGGGGCGGGAGGCTACACCTTC
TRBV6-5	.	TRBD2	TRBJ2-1	CATTRLAGIYNEQFF	TGTGCCACCACACGACTAGCGGGGATCTACAATGAGCAGTTCTTC
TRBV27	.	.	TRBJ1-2	CATSIGGRANYGYTF	TGTGCCACGAGCATCGGAGGTCGAGCTAACTATGGCTACACCTTC
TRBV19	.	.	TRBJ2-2	CASRTTAGYTGELFF	TGTGCCAGTAGAACCACGGCGGGATACACCGGGGAGCTGTTTTTT
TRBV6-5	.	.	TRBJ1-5	CASKFQGYRQPQHF	TGTGCCAGCAAATTCCAGGGTTATAGGCAGCCCCAGCATTTT
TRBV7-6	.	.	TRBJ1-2	CASSSSHREGNYGYTF	TGTGCCAGCAGCTCCAGTCACAGGGAGGGAAACTATGGCTACACCTTC
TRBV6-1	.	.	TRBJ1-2	CASSEGDNYYGYTF	TGTGCCAGCAGTGAAGGGGACAATTACTATGGCTACACCTTC
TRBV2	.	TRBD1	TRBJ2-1	CASRRDSSYNEQFF	TGTGCCAGCAGAAGGGACAGCTCCTACAATGAGCAGTTCTTC
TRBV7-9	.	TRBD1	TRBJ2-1	CASSHFENRGYNEQFF	TGTGCCAGCAGCCACTTCGAAAACAGGGGGTATAATGAGCAGTTCTTC
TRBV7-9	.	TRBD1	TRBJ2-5	CASSLVGQGETQYF	TGTGCCAGCAGCTTAGTGGGACAGGGAGAGACCCAGTACTTC
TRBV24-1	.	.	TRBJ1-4	CASSGATNEKLFF	TGTGCCAGTTCGGGAGCAACTAATGAAAAACTGTTTTTT
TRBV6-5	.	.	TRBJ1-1	CATVRQTNTEAFF	TGTGCCACCGTCCGACAGACGAACACTGAAGCTTTCTTT
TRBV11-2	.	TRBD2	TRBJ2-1	CASSPMRREDEQFF	TGTGCCAGCAGCCCGATGAGACGGGAGGACGAGCAGTTCTTC
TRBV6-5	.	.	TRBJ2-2	CASRDTTGELFF	TGTGCCAGCCGGGACACCACCGGGGAGCTGTTTTTT
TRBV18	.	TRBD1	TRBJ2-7	CASSPRRGTGSSYEQYF	TGTGCCAGCTCACCACGCAGAGGGACAGGGTCATCCTACGAGCAGTACTTC
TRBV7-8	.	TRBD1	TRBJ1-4	CASSPTGGRDEKLFF	TGTGCCAGCAGCCCAACAGGGGGCCGGGATGAAAAACTGTTTTTT
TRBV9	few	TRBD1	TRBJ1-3	CASSPRQGPGNTIYF	TGTGCCAGCAGCCCCCGACAGGGTCCTGGAAACACCATATATTTT
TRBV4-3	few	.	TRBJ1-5	CASSQGQGVGQPQHF	TGCGCCAGCAGCCAAGGGCAAGGGGTGGGTCAGCCCCAGCATTTT
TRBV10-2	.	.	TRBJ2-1	CAGSQAISYNEQFF	TGCGCCGGCTCACAGGCAATCTCCTACAATGAGCAGTTCTTC
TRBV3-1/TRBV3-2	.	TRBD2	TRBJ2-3	CASSQSGTSGADTQYF	TGTGCCAGCAGCCAATCCGGGACTAGCGGAGCCGATACGCAGTATTTT
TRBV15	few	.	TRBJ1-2	CATSRDADRSPYGYTF	TGTGCCACCAGCAGAGATGCGGACAGATCCCCCTATGGCTACACCTTC
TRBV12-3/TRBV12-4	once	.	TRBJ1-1	CASSLGAEAFF	TGTGCCAGCAGTTTAGGGGCAGAAGCTTTCTTT
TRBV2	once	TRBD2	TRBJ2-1	CASNLAGGLNEQFF	TGTGCCAGCAACTTAGCGGGAGGGCTCAATGAGCAGTTCTTC
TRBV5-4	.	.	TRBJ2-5	CASSADSLAETQYF	TGTGCCAGCAGCGCCGACAGCCTCGCAGAGACCCAGTACTTC